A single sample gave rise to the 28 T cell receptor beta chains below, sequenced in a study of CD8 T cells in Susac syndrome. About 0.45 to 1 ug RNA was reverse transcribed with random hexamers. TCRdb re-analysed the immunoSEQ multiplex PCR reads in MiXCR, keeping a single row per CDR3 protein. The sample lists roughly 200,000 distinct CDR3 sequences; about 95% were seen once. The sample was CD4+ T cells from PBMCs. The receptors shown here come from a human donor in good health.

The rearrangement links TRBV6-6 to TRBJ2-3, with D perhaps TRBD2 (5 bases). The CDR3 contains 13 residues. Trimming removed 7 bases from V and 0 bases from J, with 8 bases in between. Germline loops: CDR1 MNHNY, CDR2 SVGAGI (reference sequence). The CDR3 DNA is TGTGCCAGCATGCGCGGGAGCACAGATACGCAGTATTTT. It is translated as CASMRGSTDTQYF.

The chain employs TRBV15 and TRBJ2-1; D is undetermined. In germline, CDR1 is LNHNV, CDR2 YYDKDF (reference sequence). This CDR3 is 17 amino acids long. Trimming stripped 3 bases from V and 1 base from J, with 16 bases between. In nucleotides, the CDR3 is TGTGCCACCAGCAGCCCGGCCCGGGTGACTTCCTACAATGAGCAGTTCTTC. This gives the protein CATSSPARVTSYNEQFF. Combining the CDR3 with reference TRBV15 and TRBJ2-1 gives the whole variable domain DAMVIQNPRYQVTQFGKPVTLSCSQTLNHNVMYWYQQKSSQAPKLLFHYYDKDFNNEADTPDNFQSRRPNTSFCFLDIRSPGLGDTAMYLCATSSPARVTSYNEQFFGPGTRLTVL.

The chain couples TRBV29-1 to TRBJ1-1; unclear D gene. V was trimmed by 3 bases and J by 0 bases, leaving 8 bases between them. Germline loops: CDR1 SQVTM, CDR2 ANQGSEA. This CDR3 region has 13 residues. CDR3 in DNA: TGCAGCGTTGACCGACCGTTGAACACTGAAGCTTTCTTT. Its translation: CSVDRPLNTEAFF.

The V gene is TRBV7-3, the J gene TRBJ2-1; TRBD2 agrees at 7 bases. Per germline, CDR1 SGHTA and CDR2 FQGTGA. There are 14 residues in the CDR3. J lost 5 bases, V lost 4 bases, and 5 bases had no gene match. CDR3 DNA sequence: TGTGCCAGCAGCTCGGGGCTAGCGGACAATGAGCAGTTCTTC. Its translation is CASSSGLADNEQFF.

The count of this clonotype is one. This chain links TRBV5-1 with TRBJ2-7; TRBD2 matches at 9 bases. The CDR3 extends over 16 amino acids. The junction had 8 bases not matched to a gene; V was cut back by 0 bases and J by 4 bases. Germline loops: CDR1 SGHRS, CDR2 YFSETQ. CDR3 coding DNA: TGCGCCAGCAGCTTGGGGAGTAGCGGGAGTATTTACGAGCAGTACTTC. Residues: CASSLGSSGSIYEQYF.

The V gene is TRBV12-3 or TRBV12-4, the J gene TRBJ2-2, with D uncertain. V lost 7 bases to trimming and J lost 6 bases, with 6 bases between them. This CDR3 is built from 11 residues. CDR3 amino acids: CASKAAGELFF. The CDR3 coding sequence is TGTGCCAGCAAGGCGGCCGGGGAGCTGTTTTTT.

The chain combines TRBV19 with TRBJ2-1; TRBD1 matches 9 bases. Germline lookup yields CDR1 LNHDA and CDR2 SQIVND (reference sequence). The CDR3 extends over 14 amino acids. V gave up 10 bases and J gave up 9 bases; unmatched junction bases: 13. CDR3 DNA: TGTGCCACAAGGGACAGGGCTATTGTCAGTGAGCAGTTCTTC. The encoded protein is CATRDRAIVSEQFF.

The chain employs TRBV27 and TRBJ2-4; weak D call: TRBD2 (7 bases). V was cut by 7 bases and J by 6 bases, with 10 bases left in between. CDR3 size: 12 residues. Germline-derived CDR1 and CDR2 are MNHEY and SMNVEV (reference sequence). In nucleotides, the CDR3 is TGTGCCAGCAAAGGGGGGGCAAACATTCAGTACTTC. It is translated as CASKGGANIQYF.

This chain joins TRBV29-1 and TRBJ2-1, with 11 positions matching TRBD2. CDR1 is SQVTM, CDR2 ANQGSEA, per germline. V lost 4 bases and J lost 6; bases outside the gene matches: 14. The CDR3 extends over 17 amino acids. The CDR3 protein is CSVVSVVLSGRANEQFF. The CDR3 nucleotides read TGCAGCGTTGTTTCTGTAGTTCTTAGCGGGAGGGCCAATGAGCAGTTCTTC.

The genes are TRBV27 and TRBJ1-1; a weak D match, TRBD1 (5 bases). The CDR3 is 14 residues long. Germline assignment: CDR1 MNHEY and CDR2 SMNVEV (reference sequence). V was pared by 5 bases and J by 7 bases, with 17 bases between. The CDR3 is CASSTRFDSGEAFF. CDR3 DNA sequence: TGTGCCAGCAGTACGCGATTCGACAGCGGTGAAGCTTTCTTT.

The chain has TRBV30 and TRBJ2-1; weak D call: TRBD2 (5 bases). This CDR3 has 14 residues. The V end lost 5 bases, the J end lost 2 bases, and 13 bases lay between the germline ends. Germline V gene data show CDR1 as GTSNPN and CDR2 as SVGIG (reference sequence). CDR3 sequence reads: CAWAPGIPYNEQFF. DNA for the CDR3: TGTGCCTGGGCACCCGGGATACCCTACAATGAGCAGTTCTTC.

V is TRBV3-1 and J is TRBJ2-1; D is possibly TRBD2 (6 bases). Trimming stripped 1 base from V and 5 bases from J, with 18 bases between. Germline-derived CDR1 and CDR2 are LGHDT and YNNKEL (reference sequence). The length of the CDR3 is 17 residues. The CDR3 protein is CASSQALSGAGNNEQFF. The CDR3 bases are TGTGCCAGCAGCCAAGCTTTGTCGGGAGCCGGCAACAATGAGCAGTTCTTC.

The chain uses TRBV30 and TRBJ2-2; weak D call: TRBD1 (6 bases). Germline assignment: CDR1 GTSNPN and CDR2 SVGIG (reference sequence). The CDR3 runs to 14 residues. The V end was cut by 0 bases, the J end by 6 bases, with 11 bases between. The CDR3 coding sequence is TGTGCCTGGAGTGTACTACAGGGCCCCGGGGAGCTGTTTTTT. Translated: CAWSVLQGPGELFF.

The CDR3 loop reads CASSVVDTGELFF. CDR3 coding DNA: TGTGCCAGCAGCGTAGTGGACACCGGGGAGCTGTTTTTT. V gene TRBV9 combines with J gene TRBJ2-2, with D unclear. The CDR3 length is 13 residues. Germline CDR1 reads SGDLS; CDR2 reads YYNGEE. Deletions cut 0 bases from V and 3 bases from J, with 3 bases between.

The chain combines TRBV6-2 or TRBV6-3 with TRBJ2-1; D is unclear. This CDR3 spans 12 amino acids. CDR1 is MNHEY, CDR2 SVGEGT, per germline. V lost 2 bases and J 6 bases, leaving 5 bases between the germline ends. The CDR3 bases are TGTGCCAGCAGTTACGTGGGCAATGAGCAGTTCTTC. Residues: CASSYVGNEQFF.

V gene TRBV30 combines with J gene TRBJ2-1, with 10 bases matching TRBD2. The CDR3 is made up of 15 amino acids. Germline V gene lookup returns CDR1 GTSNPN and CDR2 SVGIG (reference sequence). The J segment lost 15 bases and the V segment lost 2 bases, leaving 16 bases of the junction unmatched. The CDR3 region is CAWSPLDGLAGEWFF. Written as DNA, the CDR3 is TGTGCCTGGAGTCCCTTAGATGGCCTAGCGGGAGAATGGTTCTTC. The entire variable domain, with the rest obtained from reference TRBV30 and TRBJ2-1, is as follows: SQTIHQWPATLVQPVGSPLSLECTVEGTSNPNLYWYRQAAGRGLQLLFYSVGIGQISSEVPQNLSASRPQDRQFILSSKKLLLSDSGFYLCAWSPLDGLAGEWFFGPGTRLTVL.

This CDR3 is CASSRDRKDTQYF. As DNA, the CDR3 is TGTGCCAGCAGCAGGGATAGGAAAGATACGCAGTATTTT. The V and J genes are TRBV2 and TRBJ2-3; D might be TRBD1 (5 bases). CDR1 and CDR2 from the germline V gene are SNHLY and FYNNEI. The V gene lost 6 bases and the J gene lost 5 bases, with 12 bases spanning the gap. This CDR3 has 13 residues.

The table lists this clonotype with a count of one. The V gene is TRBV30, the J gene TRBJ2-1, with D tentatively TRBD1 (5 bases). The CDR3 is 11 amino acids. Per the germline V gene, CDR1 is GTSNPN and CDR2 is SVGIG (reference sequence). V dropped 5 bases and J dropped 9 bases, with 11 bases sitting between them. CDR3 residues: CAWEGVAEQFF. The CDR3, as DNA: TGTGCCTGGGAAGGGGTGGCTGAGCAGTTCTTC.

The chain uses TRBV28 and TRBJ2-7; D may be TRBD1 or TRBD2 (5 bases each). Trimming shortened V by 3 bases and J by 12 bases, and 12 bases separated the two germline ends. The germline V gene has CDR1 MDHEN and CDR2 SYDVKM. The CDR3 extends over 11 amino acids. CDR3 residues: CASSLGRTGYF. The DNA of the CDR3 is TGTGCCAGCAGTTTGGGACGCACAGGGTACTTC.

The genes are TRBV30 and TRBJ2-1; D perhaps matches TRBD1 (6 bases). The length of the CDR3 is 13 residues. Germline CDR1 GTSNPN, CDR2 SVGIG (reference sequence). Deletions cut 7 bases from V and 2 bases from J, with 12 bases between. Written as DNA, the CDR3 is TGTGCCTTTAGGGCAGGGGCCTACAATGAGCAGTTCTTC. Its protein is CAFRAGAYNEQFF.

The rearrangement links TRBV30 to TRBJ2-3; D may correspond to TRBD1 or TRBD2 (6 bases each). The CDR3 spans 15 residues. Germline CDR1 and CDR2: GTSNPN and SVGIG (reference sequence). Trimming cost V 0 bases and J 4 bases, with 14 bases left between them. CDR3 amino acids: CAWSVGAGEADTQYF. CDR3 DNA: TGTGCCTGGAGTGTAGGGGCAGGGGAGGCAGATACGCAGTATTTT.

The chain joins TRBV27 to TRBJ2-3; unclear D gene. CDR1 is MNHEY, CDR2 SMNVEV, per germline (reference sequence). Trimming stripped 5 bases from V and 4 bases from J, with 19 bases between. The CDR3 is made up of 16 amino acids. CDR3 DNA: TGTGCCAGCAGTCCTGAGGTTCTCATTCTGGCAGATACGCAGTATTTT. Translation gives CASSPEVLILADTQYF.

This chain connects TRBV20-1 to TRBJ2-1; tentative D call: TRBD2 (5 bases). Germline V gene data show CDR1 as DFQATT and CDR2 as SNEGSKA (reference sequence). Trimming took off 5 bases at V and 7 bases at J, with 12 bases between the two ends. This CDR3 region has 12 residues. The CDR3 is CSAARTGNEQFF. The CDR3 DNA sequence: TGCAGTGCTGCAAGGACGGGGAATGAGCAGTTCTTC.

The CDR3 DNA reads TGCGCCAGCAGCCCCTTGGGGGCAGGGGGCTCAACAGATACGCAGTATTTT. It encodes CASSPLGAGGSTDTQYF. The chain recombines TRBV4-3 with TRBJ2-3; 8 bases are a match to TRBD1. V trimming: 4 bases; J trimming: 3 bases; junction bases outside the gene matches: 12. This CDR3 comprises 17 residues. Germline assignment: CDR1 LGHNA and CDR2 YSLEER.

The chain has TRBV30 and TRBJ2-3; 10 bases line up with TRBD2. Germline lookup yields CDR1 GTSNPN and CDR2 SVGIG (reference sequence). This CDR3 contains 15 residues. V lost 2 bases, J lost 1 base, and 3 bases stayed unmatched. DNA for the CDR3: TGTGCCTGGAGTCCTGGACTAGCGGGCACAGATACGCAGTATTTT. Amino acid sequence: CAWSPGLAGTDTQYF.

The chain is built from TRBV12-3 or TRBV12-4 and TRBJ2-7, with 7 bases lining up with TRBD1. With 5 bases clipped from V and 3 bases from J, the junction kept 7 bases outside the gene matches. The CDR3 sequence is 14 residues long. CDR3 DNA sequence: TGTGCCAGCAGTCCCTACAGGGGCGGCTACGAGCAGTACTTC. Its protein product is CASSPYRGGYEQYF.

CDR3 protein: CASSWTSPYNEQFF. CDR3 sequence (DNA): TGTGCCAGCAGTTGGACTAGCCCCTACAATGAGCAGTTCTTC. The chain combines TRBV28 with TRBJ2-1, with 8 nucleotides matching TRBD2. The CDR3 loop spans 14 amino acids. J gave up 2 bases and V 4 bases, and 1 base lay outside the gene matches. Germline V CDR1 and CDR2: MDHEN, SYDVKM. Together with reference TRBV28 and TRBJ2-1, the CDR3 gives the full variable domain: DVKVTQSSRYLVKRTGEKVFLECVQDMDHENMFWYRQDPGLGLRLIYFSYDVKMKEKGDIPEGYSVSREKKERFSLILESASTNQTSMYLCASSWTSPYNEQFFGPGTRLTVL.

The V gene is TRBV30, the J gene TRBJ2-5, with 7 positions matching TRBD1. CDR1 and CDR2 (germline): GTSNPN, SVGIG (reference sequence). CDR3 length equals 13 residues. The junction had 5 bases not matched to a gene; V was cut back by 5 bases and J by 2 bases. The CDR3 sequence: CAWGGQIQETQYF. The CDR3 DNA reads TGTGCCTGGGGGGGACAGATACAAGAGACCCAGTACTTC.